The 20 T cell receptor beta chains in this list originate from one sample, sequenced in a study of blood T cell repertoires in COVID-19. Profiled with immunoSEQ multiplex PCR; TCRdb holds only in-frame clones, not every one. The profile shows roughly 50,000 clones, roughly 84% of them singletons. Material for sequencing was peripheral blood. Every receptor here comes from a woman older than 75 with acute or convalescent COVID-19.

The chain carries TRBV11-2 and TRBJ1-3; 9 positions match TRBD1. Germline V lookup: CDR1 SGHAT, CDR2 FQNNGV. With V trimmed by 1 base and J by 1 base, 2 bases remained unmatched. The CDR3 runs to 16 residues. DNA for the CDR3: TGTGCCAGCAGCTTAGTACAGGGGGCTTCTGGAAACACCATATATTTT. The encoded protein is CASSLVQGASGNTIYF.

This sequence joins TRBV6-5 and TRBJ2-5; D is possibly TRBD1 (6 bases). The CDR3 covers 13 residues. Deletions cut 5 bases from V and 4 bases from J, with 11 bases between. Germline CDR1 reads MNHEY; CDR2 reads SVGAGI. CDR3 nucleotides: TGTGCCAGCAGTCCCCAGGGGCGAGAGACCCAGTACTTC. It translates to CASSPQGRETQYF.

DNA of the CDR3: TGTGCCAGCAGTTACGTAGGGGCAGATGAGCAGTTCTTC. The encoded protein is CASSYVGADEQFF. This chain links TRBV6-6 with TRBJ2-1, with D tentatively TRBD1 (5 bases). This CDR3 comprises 13 residues. Germline V gene sequence: CDR1 MNHNY, CDR2 SVGAGI (reference sequence). Trimming stripped 2 bases from V and 8 bases from J, with 10 bases between.

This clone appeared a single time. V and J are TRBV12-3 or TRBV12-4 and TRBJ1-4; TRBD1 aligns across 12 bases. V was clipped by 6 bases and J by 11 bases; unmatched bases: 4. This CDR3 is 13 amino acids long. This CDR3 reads CASRGTGGAKLFF. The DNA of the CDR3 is TGTGCCAGCAGAGGGACAGGGGGCGCGAAACTGTTTTTT.

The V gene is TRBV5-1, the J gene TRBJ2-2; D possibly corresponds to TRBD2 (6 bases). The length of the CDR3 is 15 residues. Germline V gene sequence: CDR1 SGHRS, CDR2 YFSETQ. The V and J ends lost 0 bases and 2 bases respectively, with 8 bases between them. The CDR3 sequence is CASSLVAGNTGELFF. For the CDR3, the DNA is TGCGCCAGCAGCTTGGTGGCGGGAAACACCGGGGAGCTGTTTTTT.

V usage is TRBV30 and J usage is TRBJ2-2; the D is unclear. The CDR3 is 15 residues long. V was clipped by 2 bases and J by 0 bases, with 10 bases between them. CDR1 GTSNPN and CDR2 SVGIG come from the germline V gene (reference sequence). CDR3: CAWSLSSSNTGELFF. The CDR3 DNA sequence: TGTGCCTGGAGTCTTAGTTCTTCGAACACCGGGGAGCTGTTTTTT.

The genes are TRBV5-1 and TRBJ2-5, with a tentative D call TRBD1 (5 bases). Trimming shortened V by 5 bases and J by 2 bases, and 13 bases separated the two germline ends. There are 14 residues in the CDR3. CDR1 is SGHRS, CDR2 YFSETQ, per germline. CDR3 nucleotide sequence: TGCGCCAGCAGTCTGGGTGCAGGGCAAGAGACCCAGTACTTC. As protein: CASSLGAGQETQYF.

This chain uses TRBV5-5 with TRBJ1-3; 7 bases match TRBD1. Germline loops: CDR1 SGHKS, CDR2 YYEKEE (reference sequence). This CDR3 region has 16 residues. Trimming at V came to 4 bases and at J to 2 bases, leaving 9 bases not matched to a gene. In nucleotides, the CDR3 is TGTGCCAGCAGCGACGACAGGGTATCGCCTGGAAACACCATATATTTT. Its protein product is CASSDDRVSPGNTIYF.

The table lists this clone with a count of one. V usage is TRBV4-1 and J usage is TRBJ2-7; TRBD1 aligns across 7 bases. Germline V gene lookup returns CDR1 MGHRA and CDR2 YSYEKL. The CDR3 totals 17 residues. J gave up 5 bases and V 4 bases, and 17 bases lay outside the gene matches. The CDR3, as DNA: TGCGCCAGCAGCCGGGAGTCTTTCGGGACAGTATCGAACGAGCAGTACTTC. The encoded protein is CASSRESFGTVSNEQYF.

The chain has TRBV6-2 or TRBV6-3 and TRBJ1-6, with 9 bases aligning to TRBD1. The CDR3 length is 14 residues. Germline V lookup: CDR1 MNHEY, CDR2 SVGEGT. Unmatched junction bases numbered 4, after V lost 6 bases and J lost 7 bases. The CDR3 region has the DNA TGTGCCAGCAGCCGTGGACAGGGGAATTCACCCCTCCACTTT. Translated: CASSRGQGNSPLHF.

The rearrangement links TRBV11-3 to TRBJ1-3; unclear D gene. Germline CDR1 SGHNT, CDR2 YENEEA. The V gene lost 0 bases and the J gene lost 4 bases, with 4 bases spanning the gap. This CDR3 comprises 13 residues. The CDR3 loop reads CASSLDQGNTIYF. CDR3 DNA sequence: TGTGCCAGCAGCTTAGATCAAGGAAACACCATATATTTT.

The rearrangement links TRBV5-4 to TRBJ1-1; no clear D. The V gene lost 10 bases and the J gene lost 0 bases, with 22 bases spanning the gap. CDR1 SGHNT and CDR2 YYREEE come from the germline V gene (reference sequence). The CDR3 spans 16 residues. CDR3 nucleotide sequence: TGTGCCTGCACCTCACCCCCCGGTCAAGTGAACACTGAAGCTTTCTTT. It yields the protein CACTSPPGQVNTEAFF.

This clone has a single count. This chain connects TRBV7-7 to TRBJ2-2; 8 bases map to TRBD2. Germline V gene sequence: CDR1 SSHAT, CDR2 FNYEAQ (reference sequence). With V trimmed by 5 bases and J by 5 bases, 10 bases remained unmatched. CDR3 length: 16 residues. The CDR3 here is CASSPREGRETGELFF. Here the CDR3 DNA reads TGTGCCAGCAGCCCCCGGGAGGGGAGAGAGACCGGGGAGCTGTTTTTT.

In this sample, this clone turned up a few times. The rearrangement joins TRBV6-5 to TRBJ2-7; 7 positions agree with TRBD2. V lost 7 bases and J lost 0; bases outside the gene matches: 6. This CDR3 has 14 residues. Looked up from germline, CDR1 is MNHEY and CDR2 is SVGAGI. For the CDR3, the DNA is TGTGCCAGCACCCTAGGCGGGAGCTCCTACGAGCAGTACTTC. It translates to CASTLGGSSYEQYF.

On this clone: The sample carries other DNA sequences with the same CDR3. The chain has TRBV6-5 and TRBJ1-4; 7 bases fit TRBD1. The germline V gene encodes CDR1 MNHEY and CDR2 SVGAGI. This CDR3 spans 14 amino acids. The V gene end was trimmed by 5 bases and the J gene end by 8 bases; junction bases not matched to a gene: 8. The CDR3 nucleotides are TGTGCCAGCAGTCCCCCGGGACAGAGGGAAAAACTGTTTTTT. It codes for CASSPPGQREKLFF.

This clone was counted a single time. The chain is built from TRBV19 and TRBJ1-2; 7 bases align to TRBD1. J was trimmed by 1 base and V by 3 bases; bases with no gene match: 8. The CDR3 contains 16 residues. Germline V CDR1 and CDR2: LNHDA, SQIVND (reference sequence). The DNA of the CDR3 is TGTGCCAGTAGTATTGGACAGGAGTTCAGTAACTATGGCTACACCTTC. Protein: CASSIGQEFSNYGYTF.

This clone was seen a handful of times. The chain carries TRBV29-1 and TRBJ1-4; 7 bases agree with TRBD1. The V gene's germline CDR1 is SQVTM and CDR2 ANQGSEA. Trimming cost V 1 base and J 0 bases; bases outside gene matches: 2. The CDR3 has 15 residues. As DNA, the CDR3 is TGCAGCGTTGAAGTCGGGACAGCAACTAATGAAAAACTGTTTTTT. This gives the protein CSVEVGTATNEKLFF.

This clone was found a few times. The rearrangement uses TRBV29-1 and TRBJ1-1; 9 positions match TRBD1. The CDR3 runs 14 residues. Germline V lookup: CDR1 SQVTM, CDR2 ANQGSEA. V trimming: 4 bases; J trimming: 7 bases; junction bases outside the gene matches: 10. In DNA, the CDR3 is TGCAGCGTTGTTTCGGACAGGGGCTTTGGTGAAGCTTTCTTT. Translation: CSVVSDRGFGEAFF.

In nucleotides, the CDR3 is TGTGCCAGCAGCGGGACAGGGTTTGAAAAACTGTTTTTT. This encodes CASSGTGFEKLFF. The chain couples TRBV2 to TRBJ1-4, with TRBD1 identical over 9 bases. Germline values: CDR1 SNHLY, CDR2 FYNNEI. Trimming cost V 6 bases and J 7 bases; bases outside gene matches: 3. There are 13 residues in the CDR3. Filled out from reference TRBV2 and TRBJ1-4, the complete variable domain reads EPEVTQTPSHQVTQMGQEVILRCVPISNHLYFYWYRQILGQKVEFLVSFYNNEISEKSEIFDDQFSVERPDGSNFTLKIRSTKLEDSAMYFCASSGTGFEKLFFGSGTQLSVL.

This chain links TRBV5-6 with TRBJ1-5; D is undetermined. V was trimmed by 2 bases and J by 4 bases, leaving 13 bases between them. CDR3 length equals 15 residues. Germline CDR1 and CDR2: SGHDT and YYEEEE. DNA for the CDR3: TGTGCCAGCAGCTTAGGAGGACTATTAAATCAGCCCCAGCATTTT. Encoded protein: CASSLGGLLNQPQHF.